A single sample gave rise to the 26 T cell receptor beta chains below, sequenced in a study of T cells in Graves' hyperthyroidism and ophthalmopathy. Amplification of TCR beta CDR3 regions was performed using RNA transcripts as template. The HTBI primer set drove a first-round RT-PCR of the TCR CDR3. TCRdb used MiXCR to reprocess the multiplex PCR reads, holding one entry per CDR3 protein. The sample has around 620,000 distinct CDR3 sequences; 15% to 20% are singletons. The sequencing input was blood. Receptors were obtained from a woman aged 25 to 45 with Graves' hyperthyroidism.

Many counts were recorded for this clonotype. The gene calls are TRBV11-2 and TRBJ2-3; D not certain. Trimming cost V 1 base and J 1 base, with 9 bases left between them. The length of the CDR3 is 15 residues. Germline-derived CDR1 and CDR2 are SGHAT and FQNNGV. CDR3 sequence reads: CASSLGDWGTDTQYF. CDR3 nucleotide sequence: TGTGCCAGCAGCTTAGGAGACTGGGGCACAGATACGCAGTATTTT.

The DNA of the CDR3 is TGCAGTGCTAGAGGAATTAGCGGGAGGGCCTCTGATACGCAGTATTTT. Protein product: CSARGISGRASDTQYF. The chain links TRBV20-1 to TRBJ2-3; the match to TRBD2 covers 11 bases. Germline V gene lookup returns CDR1 DFQATT and CDR2 SNEGSKA (reference sequence). V shed 1 base and J 6 bases; nucleotides not matched to a gene: 9. This CDR3 region has 16 residues.

This clonotype was detected ten times or more. The V call is TRBV30, the J call TRBJ2-3; TRBD2 matches at 9 bases. The CDR3 sequence is 15 residues long. Per the germline V gene, CDR1 is GTSNPN and CDR2 is SVGIG (reference sequence). The trim removed 4 bases at V and 5 bases at J, leaving 10 bases unmatched. The CDR3 here is CAWTAGLAGGDTQYF. For the CDR3, the DNA is TGTGCCTGGACCGCGGGACTAGCAGGGGGAGATACGCAGTATTTT.

In this sample, this clonotype turned up many times. Written as DNA, the CDR3 is TGTGCCAGCAGACCACAGGGGAGAGGGAACACTGAAGCTTTCTTT. Residues: CASRPQGRGNTEAFF. The rearrangement joins TRBV6-2 or TRBV6-3 to TRBJ1-1, with 7 bases lining up with TRBD1. The CDR3 totals 15 residues. Germline V gives CDR1 MNHEY, CDR2 SVGEGT. After removal of 6 bases from V and 1 base from J, the junction contained 8 bases not matched to a gene.

This clonotype was recorded at least ten times. V and J are TRBV28 and TRBJ2-7; a possible D gene is TRBD2 (5 bases). Germline V gene sequence: CDR1 MDHEN, CDR2 SYDVKM. The CDR3 is 13 amino acids. V lost 0 bases to trimming and J lost 6 bases, with 9 bases between them. CDR3: CASSLWRVSEQYF. The CDR3 bases are TGTGCCAGCAGTTTATGGAGGGTAAGCGAGCAGTACTTC.

V gene TRBV27 combines with J gene TRBJ2-7, with unresolved D. The CDR3 is made up of 12 amino acids. CDR1 is MNHEY and CDR2 is SMNVEV in the germline V gene (reference sequence). Trimming pared 5 bases from V and 4 bases from J, leaving 9 bases between. CDR3 nucleotide sequence: TGTGCCAGCAGTAACAGTCATTACGAGCAGTACTTC. It encodes CASSNSHYEQYF.

This clonotype has at least ten counts. This chain uses TRBV30 with TRBJ2-1; TRBD2 matches 9 bases. CDR3 length: 14 residues. Trimming took 0 bases from V and 8 from J; bases not matched to a gene: 5. CDR1 GTSNPN and CDR2 SVGIG come from the germline V gene (reference sequence). The CDR3 here is CAWSVTAGGYEQFF. The CDR3 DNA reads as TGTGCCTGGAGTGTTACAGCGGGAGGTTATGAGCAGTTCTTC.

The table lists this clonotype with many counts. J is TRBJ2-2 and V is TRBV2, with D maybe TRBD2 (6 bases). Germline loops: CDR1 SNHLY, CDR2 FYNNEI. This CDR3 is 15 amino acids long. Trimming removed 5 bases from V and 8 bases from J, with 18 bases in between. The CDR3, as DNA: TGTGCCAGCAGTCTGACTAGTGTCGACTCAGGGGAGCTGTTTTTT. Translated, it gives CASSLTSVDSGELFF. Complete variable domain (other parts from reference TRBV2 and TRBJ2-2): EPEVTQTPSHQVTQMGQEVILRCVPISNHLYFYWYRQILGQKVEFLVSFYNNEISEKSEIFDDQFSVERPDGSNFTLKIRSTKLEDSAMYFCASSLTSVDSGELFFGEGSRLTVL.

This clonotype has ten or more counts. The chain employs TRBV2 and TRBJ2-3, with D possibly being TRBD1 or TRBD2 (7 bases each). V lost 6 bases and J 5 bases, leaving 27 bases between the germline ends. Germline values: CDR1 SNHLY, CDR2 FYNNEI. CDR3 length: 18 residues. The CDR3 DNA sequence: TGTGCCAGCAGCAGGGAAAGCGGGATGGCCGCAGGGGGAGATACGCAGTATTTT. Amino acid sequence: CASSRESGMAAGGDTQYF.

V and J are TRBV15 and TRBJ2-4; TRBD1 or TRBD2 may be the D gene (5 bases each). Germline loops: CDR1 LNHNV, CDR2 YYDKDF (reference sequence). CDR3 size: 16 residues. Trimming removed 1 base from V and 4 bases from J, with 14 bases in between. CDR3 in DNA: TGTGCCACCAGCAGAGGGGGGACCATAGAGAAAAACATTCAGTACTTC. Amino acid sequence: CATSRGGTIEKNIQYF.

This clonotype was recorded many times. V and J are TRBV7-2 and TRBJ2-5; 8 nucleotides match TRBD2. Germline V gene sequence: CDR1 SGHTA, CDR2 FQGNSA. The CDR3 length is 16 residues. With 1 base clipped from V and 2 bases from J, the junction kept 6 bases outside the gene matches. In DNA, the CDR3 is TGTGCCAGCAGCTTAGATGTAGCGGGAATGCAAGAGACCCAGTACTTC. Protein product: CASSLDVAGMQETQYF.

This rearrangement joins TRBV5-1 to TRBJ2-3; 7 bases agree with TRBD2. V lost 7 bases to trimming and J lost 0 bases; unmatched junction nucleotides: 11. This CDR3 has 16 residues. Germline values: CDR1 SGHRS, CDR2 YFSETQ. The chain's CDR3 is CASRSAGMTSTDTQYF. CDR3 in DNA: TGCGCCAGCCGTTCAGCGGGGATGACTAGCACAGATACGCAGTATTTT.

At least ten counts were recorded for this clonotype. The chain recombines TRBV29-1 with TRBJ1-1; D gene ambiguous. Germline loops: CDR1 SQVTM, CDR2 ANQGSEA. Trimming shortened V by 5 bases and J by 1 base, and 17 bases separated the two germline ends. The CDR3 runs to 15 residues. The CDR3 nucleotides read TGCAGCGTTCCCCGGGGTGAGGGTCAGAACACTGAAGCTTTCTTT. This gives the protein CSVPRGEGQNTEAFF.

This clonotype has at least ten counts. The genes are TRBV12-3 or TRBV12-4 and TRBJ2-7; the D is unclear. The CDR3 consists of 13 residues. V gave up 5 bases and J gave up 6 bases, with 14 bases separating them. The CDR3 DNA sequence: TGTGCCAGCAGTCGCGACCACACCGGCGAGCAGTACTTC. It codes for CASSRDHTGEQYF.

J is TRBJ2-7 and V is TRBV12-3 or TRBV12-4; 13 bases map to TRBD2. The CDR3 is made up of 16 amino acids. V trimming: 6 bases; J trimming: 6 bases; junction bases outside the gene matches: 11. CDR3 region: CASSSLLRTSGSEQYF. In nucleotides, the CDR3 is TGTGCCAGCAGCTCCCTCCTTAGGACTAGCGGGAGCGAGCAGTACTTC.

The chain combines TRBV5-6 with TRBJ2-3; 8 bases are shared with TRBD2. V shed 1 base and J 2 bases; nucleotides not matched to a gene: 6. CDR3 length: 16 amino acids. CDR1 and CDR2 (germline): SGHDT, YYEEEE. CDR3 in amino acids: CASSLTGLAHTDTQYF. The CDR3 bases are TGTGCCAGCAGCTTGACTGGACTAGCCCACACAGATACGCAGTATTTT.

This clonotype was detected ten times or more. DNA for the CDR3: TGTGCCAGCAGCTTGCGAGGTAGCACTGAAGCTTTCTTT. Its translation: CASSLRGSTEAFF. The chain recombines TRBV13 with TRBJ1-1; D gene ambiguous. Per germline, CDR1 PRHDT and CDR2 FYEKMQ (reference sequence). With 3 bases removed from V and 4 bases from J, the gap between germline ends came to 9 bases. The CDR3 sequence is 13 residues long.

This chain connects TRBV20-1 to TRBJ2-5; a weak D match, TRBD2 (6 bases). There are 15 residues in the CDR3. Germline CDR1 reads DFQATT; CDR2 reads SNEGSKA (reference sequence). V gave up 3 bases and J gave up 1 base, with 15 bases separating them. The CDR3 is CSARAPEGFQETQYF. CDR3 coding DNA: TGCAGTGCTAGGGCCCCGGAGGGCTTCCAAGAGACCCAGTACTTC.

The chain has TRBV18 and TRBJ1-2; TRBD1 might be the D (6 bases). The length of the CDR3 is 14 residues. Germline V CDR1 and CDR2: KGHSH, LQKENI. Trimming removed 2 bases at V and 2 bases at J, with 9 bases between. The CDR3: CASSPTGQNYGYTF. The CDR3 DNA reads TGTGCCAGCTCACCAACAGGGCAAAACTATGGCTACACCTTC. Variable domain in full (rest from reference TRBV18 and TRBJ1-2): NAGVMQNPRHLVRRRGQEARLRCSPMKGHSHVYWYRQLPEEGLKFMVYLQKENIIDESGMPKERFSAEFPKEGPSILRIQQVVRGDSAAYFCASSPTGQNYGYTFGSGTRLTVV.

In its sample, this clonotype was seen many times. The chain uses TRBV27 and TRBJ2-1; the match to TRBD2 covers 8 bases. V lost 8 bases, J lost 2 bases, and 8 bases stayed unmatched. Germline CDR1 and CDR2: MNHEY and SMNVEV (reference sequence). The CDR3 length is 15 residues. The CDR3 loop reads CASWLAGGTYNEQFF. CDR3 nucleotides: TGTGCCAGCTGGCTCGCGGGAGGTACCTACAATGAGCAGTTCTTC.

This clonotype was seen more than once but under ten times. The J gene is TRBJ2-1, the V gene TRBV6-5, with D hard to call. The germline V gene has CDR1 MNHEY and CDR2 SVGAGI. The CDR3 runs 14 residues. V was trimmed by 0 bases and J by 6 bases, leaving 9 bases between them. The chain's CDR3 is CASSYSRLANEQFF. In nucleotides, the CDR3 is TGTGCCAGCAGTTACTCTAGGCTTGCCAATGAGCAGTTCTTC.

The chain links TRBV7-9 to TRBJ1-6; the D gene is possibly TRBD1 (5 bases). Germline V lookup: CDR1 SEHNR, CDR2 FQNEAQ (reference sequence). This CDR3 spans 22 amino acids. V gave up 5 bases and J gave up 0 bases, with 29 bases separating them. In DNA form, the CDR3 reads TGTGCCAGCAGCCATCGCCCCTTGGGGACTCCTCTTGGGGGCTCCTATAATTCACCCCTCCACTTT. This translates into CASSHRPLGTPLGGSYNSPLHF.

The table lists this clonotype with a few counts. This chain links TRBV20-1 with TRBJ2-1; the D call may be TRBD1 or TRBD2 (6 bases each). Germline CDR1 and CDR2: DFQATT and SNEGSKA (reference sequence). This CDR3 region has 15 residues. Trimming cost V 6 bases and J 0 bases, with 15 bases left between them. CDR3 nucleotide sequence: TGCAGTGCCCCGGGGGCGGGGCTCTCCTACAATGAGCAGTTCTTC. Translated: CSAPGAGLSYNEQFF.

This clonotype was observed a few times. The J gene is TRBJ1-2, the V gene TRBV28; D unclear. There are 12 residues in the CDR3. CDR1 is MDHEN and CDR2 is SYDVKM in the germline V gene. V was clipped by 6 bases and J by 5 bases, with 10 bases between them. The DNA for the CDR3 is TGTGCCAGCAGCCTTCAGAAGTATGGCTACACCTTC. Translating gives CASSLQKYGYTF.

The V call is TRBV6-1, the J call TRBJ2-2; D gene ambiguous. Germline CDR1 reads MNHNS; CDR2 reads SASEGT. This CDR3 has 13 residues. Trimming took 4 bases from V and 6 from J, leaving 9 bases between them. CDR3 residues: CASSGLRAGELFF. The CDR3 region has the DNA TGTGCCAGCAGTGGCCTACGAGCCGGGGAGCTGTTTTTT.

The table lists this clonotype with many counts. The chain joins TRBV28 to TRBJ1-2, with 12 bases aligning to TRBD1. The CDR3 spans 16 residues. Per the germline V gene, CDR1 is MDHEN and CDR2 is SYDVKM. J gave up 3 bases and V 4 bases, and 6 bases lay outside the gene matches. Written as DNA, the CDR3 is TGTGCCAGCAGTTCTCCCCGGGACAGGGGGCACTATGGCTACACCTTC. Its translation: CASSSPRDRGHYGYTF.